This TCR beta chain came from a study of T-cell memory formation after mild COVID-19. MiXCR, applied by TCRdb to the 5' RACE reads, yields one record per CDR3 protein. The table has just over 50,000 distinct CDR3 sequences, over 9% seen once. The CDR3 loop spans 16 amino acids. V lost 3 bases and J lost 3; bases outside the gene matches: 6. Germline-derived CDR1 and CDR2 are SEHNR and FQNEAQ (reference sequence). The sample holds many counts of this clonotype. The sequenced sample consisted of PBMCs or a T cell subset sorted from them (not recorded which). This sequence was found in an adult woman who had mild COVID-19 (a few samples of this study predate the infection). Cell type and time point are not known. The chain is built from TRBV7-9 and TRBJ2-2; TRBD1 agrees at 8 bases. The CDR3 DNA is TGTGCCAGCAGCTTCGGACAGGGATTTCACACCGGGGAGCTGTTTTTT. Its protein product is CASSFGQGFHTGELFF.